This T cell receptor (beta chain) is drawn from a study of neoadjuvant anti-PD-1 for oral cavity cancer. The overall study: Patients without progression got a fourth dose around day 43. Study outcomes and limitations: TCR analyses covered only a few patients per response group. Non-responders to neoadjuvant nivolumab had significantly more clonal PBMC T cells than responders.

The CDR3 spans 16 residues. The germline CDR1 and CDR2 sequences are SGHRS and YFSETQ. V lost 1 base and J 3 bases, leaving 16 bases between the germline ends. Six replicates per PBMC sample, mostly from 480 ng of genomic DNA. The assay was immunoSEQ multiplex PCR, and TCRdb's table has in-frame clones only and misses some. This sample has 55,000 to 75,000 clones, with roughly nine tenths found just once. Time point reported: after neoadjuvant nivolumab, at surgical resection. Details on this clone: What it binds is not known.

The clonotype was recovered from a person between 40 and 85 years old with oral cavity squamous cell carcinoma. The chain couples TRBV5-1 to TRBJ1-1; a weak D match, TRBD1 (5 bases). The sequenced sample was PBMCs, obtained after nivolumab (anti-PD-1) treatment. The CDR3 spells CASSLREGMEDTEAFF. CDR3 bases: TGCGCCAGCAGCTTGCGGGAGGGGATGGAGGACACTGAAGCTTTCTTT.